One sample yielded the 9 T cell receptor beta chains listed below, sequenced in a study of T cell responses to AZD1222 COVID-19 vaccine. This table comes from immunoSEQ multiplex PCR, and its TCRdb copy is limited to in-frame clones, with some not included. This table has 65,000 to 75,000 clones, approximately 81% appearing once. Sequencing used peripheral blood, obtained on day 0 of AZD1222 vaccination. The receptors shown here come from an adult in good health.

V usage is TRBV15 and J usage is TRBJ2-5; no clear D gene. Between the trimmed V and J ends, which lost 5 bases and 2 bases, there was a span of 6 bases. Germline V CDR1 and CDR2: LNHNV, YYDKDF (reference sequence). This CDR3 is built from 12 residues. CDR3 region: CATSRYQETQYF. In DNA, the CDR3 is TGTGCCACCAGCCGATATCAAGAGACCCAGTACTTC.

CDR3 loop: CASSLLSNQPQHF. The CDR3 DNA reads as TGTGCCAGCAGCTTACTAAGCAATCAGCCCCAGCATTTT. V usage is TRBV7-9 and J usage is TRBJ1-5; no clear D. CDR1 and CDR2 (germline): SEHNR, FQNEAQ (reference sequence). The V end lost 2 bases, the J end lost 1 base, and 3 bases lay between the germline ends. The CDR3 runs 13 residues.

This clone was seen a few times. The gene calls are TRBV21-1 and TRBJ2-7; TRBD1 reflects the table's D call only, with no check against the DNA. TRBV21-1 is assigned pseudogene status. The length of the CDR3 is 13 residues. The CDR3, as DNA: TGTGCCAGCATTGAACGCGACAGCTACGAGCAGTACTTC. It specifies CASIERDSYEQYF.

This clone was recorded once. This chain connects TRBV18 to TRBJ2-5; tentative D call: TRBD1 (6 bases). The germline gives CDR1 KGHSH, CDR2 LQKENI. The germline V and J ends were trimmed by 8 bases and 7 bases, with 20 bases remaining between them. The CDR3 totals 14 residues. CDR3 in amino acids: CASQEFTGLGTQYF. The CDR3 nucleotides read TGTGCCAGCCAAGAATTCACAGGGCTGGGGACCCAGTACTTC. The whole variable domain, remainder taken from reference TRBV18 and TRBJ2-5, is NAGVMQNPRHLVRRRGQEARLRCSPMKGHSHVYWYRQLPEEGLKFMVYLQKENIIDESGMPKERFSAEFPKEGPSILRIQQVVRGDSAAYFCASQEFTGLGTQYFGPGTRLLVL.

This sequence joins TRBV28 and TRBJ1-4; a possible D gene is TRBD1 (6 bases). This CDR3 spans 15 amino acids. Germline values: CDR1 MDHEN, CDR2 SYDVKM. V was clipped by 3 bases and J by 7 bases, with 15 bases between them. CDR3 sequence: CASSFSRGNVEKLFF. The CDR3, as DNA: TGTGCCAGCAGTTTTTCCAGGGGAAATGTTGAAAAACTGTTTTTT. Together with reference TRBV28 and TRBJ1-4, the CDR3 gives the full variable domain: DVKVTQSSRYLVKRTGEKVFLECVQDMDHENMFWYRQDPGLGLRLIYFSYDVKMKEKGDIPEGYSVSREKKERFSLILESASTNQTSMYLCASSFSRGNVEKLFFGSGTQLSVL.

The J gene is TRBJ1-5, the V gene TRBV6-5; 7 bases map to TRBD1. CDR1 MNHEY and CDR2 SVGAGI come from the germline V gene. The CDR3 consists of 15 residues. Unmatched junction bases numbered 5, after V lost 6 bases and J lost 0 bases. The CDR3 sequence is CASSPDRSSNQPQHF. The CDR3 DNA reads TGTGCCAGCAGCCCGGACAGGTCTAGCAATCAGCCCCAGCATTTT.

The V call is TRBV5-1, the J call TRBJ2-7, with 8 bases aligning to TRBD2. This CDR3 contains 15 residues. Germline V gives CDR1 SGHRS, CDR2 YFSETQ. V shed 4 bases, J shed 1 base, and the junction held 7 bases outside the gene matches. CDR3 amino acids: CASSPGGRRSYEQYF. In DNA form, the CDR3 reads TGCGCCAGCAGCCCGGGGGGGCGCAGGTCCTACGAGCAGTACTTC.

The chain uses TRBV4-3 and TRBJ1-3, with a weak D call TRBD1 (5 bases). The germline CDR1 and CDR2 sequences are LGHNA and YSLEER. The length of the CDR3 is 17 residues. Deletions cut 4 bases from V and 6 bases from J, with 22 bases between. The CDR3 nucleotides read TGCGCCAGCAGCCTTGGGGGAGGAACAGGTTTAAAAAACACCATATATTTT. It specifies CASSLGGGTGLKNTIYF.

This clone has a single count. This chain uses TRBV28 with TRBJ2-7, with 9 positions matching TRBD1. The germline V gene has CDR1 MDHEN and CDR2 SYDVKM. J gave up 7 bases and V 4 bases, and 11 bases lay outside the gene matches. The CDR3 is 15 residues long. In DNA, the CDR3 is TGTGCCAGCAGTTCGGGACAGGGCCTTTTTGGAGAGCAGTACTTC. This translates into CASSSGQGLFGEQYF.